These 26 T cell receptor beta chains share one sample of origin, sequenced in a study of siplizumab effects on memory and regulatory T cells. The repertoire was sequenced with immunoSEQ multiplex PCR; TCRdb's copy has only in-frame clones and lacks some. The table shows more than 90,000 clones, with nearly 95% occurring only once. Source material: non-Treg CD4+ T cells sorted from blood. The receptors here all came from a human donor in good health.

This clone was seen a single time. This chain joins TRBV5-6 and TRBJ1-1; D ambiguous. Looked up from germline, CDR1 is SGHDT and CDR2 is YYEEEE. Between the trimmed V and J ends, which lost 4 bases and 5 bases, there was a span of 9 bases. This CDR3 region has 12 residues. CDR3 loop: CASSGQLTEAFF. CDR3 nucleotide sequence: TGTGCCAGCAGCGGCCAGCTTACTGAAGCTTTCTTT.

V usage is TRBV12-5 and J usage is TRBJ2-1; possible D gene TRBD1, 6 bases. Germline CDR1 is LGHNT and CDR2 is FRNRAP. CDR3 length equals 14 residues. Trimming shortened V by 7 bases and J by 0 bases, and 10 bases separated the two germline ends. The CDR3 sequence: CASVSDSSYNEQFF. In DNA form, the CDR3 reads TGTGCTAGTGTCTCGGACAGCTCCTACAATGAGCAGTTCTTC.

This chain joins TRBV9 and TRBJ2-4, with D possibly called TRBD1 or TRBD2 (5 bases each). V was cut by 4 bases and J by 7 bases, with 18 bases left in between. Germline V gene sequence: CDR1 SGDLS, CDR2 YYNGEE. The CDR3 runs to 15 residues. The CDR3 sequence is CASSPPGPGYNIQYF. Written as DNA, the CDR3 is TGTGCCAGCAGCCCGCCGGGACCCGGGTATAACATTCAGTACTTC.

J is TRBJ2-6 and V is TRBV4-1; D gene uncertain. Trimming left V 1 base short and J 0 bases short, with 10 bases between. This CDR3 has 17 residues. Germline assignment: CDR1 MGHRA and CDR2 YSYEKL. CDR3 protein: CASSQGTVASGANVLTF. The CDR3 nucleotides read TGCGCCAGCAGCCAAGGGACGGTGGCCTCTGGGGCCAACGTCCTGACTTTC.

V usage is TRBV15 and J usage is TRBJ2-1, with 7 bases lining up with TRBD1. V was clipped by 5 bases and J by 3 bases; unmatched bases: 10. The CDR3 covers 16 residues. Germline CDR1 LNHNV, CDR2 YYDKDF (reference sequence). The CDR3 spells CATSGYGRGSYNEQFF. In DNA form, the CDR3 reads TGTGCCACCAGCGGGTACGGCAGGGGGAGCTACAATGAGCAGTTCTTC.

This clone was seen once. This sequence joins TRBV28 and TRBJ2-1; TRBD2 matches at 11 bases. The CDR3 runs 15 residues. V lost 2 bases to trimming and J lost 7 bases; unmatched junction nucleotides: 4. CDR1 and CDR2 from the germline V gene are MDHEN and SYDVKM. Here the CDR3 DNA reads TGTGCCAGCAGTTTACGACTAGCGGGAAAGAATGAGCAGTTCTTC. This translates into CASSLRLAGKNEQFF.

This sequence joins TRBV28 and TRBJ1-5, with 7 bases lining up with TRBD1. CDR3 length: 13 residues. From germline, CDR1 is MDHEN and CDR2 SYDVKM. Trimming took 10 bases from V and 6 from J; bases not matched to a gene: 9. The CDR3 DNA reads TGTGCCACAACAGGGGTGGAATCTCAGCCCCAGCATTTT. It encodes CATTGVESQPQHF.

This chain joins TRBV30 and TRBJ2-7; D is unclear. V lost 0 bases to trimming and J lost 2 bases, with 14 bases between them. From germline, CDR1 is GTSNPN and CDR2 SVGIG (reference sequence). This CDR3 is 15 amino acids long. CDR3 nucleotide sequence: TGTGCCTGGAGTGTCGCTTACAAGGCGGCCTACGAGCAGTACTTC. Protein product: CAWSVAYKAAYEQYF.

The chain couples TRBV11-2 to TRBJ1-2, with a possible D match to TRBD1 (6 bases). Trimming left V 1 base short and J 5 bases short, with 11 bases between. The CDR3 covers 14 residues. The germline V gene encodes CDR1 SGHAT and CDR2 FQNNGV. CDR3 amino acids: CASSLGAGEYGYTF. The CDR3 DNA sequence: TGTGCCAGCAGCTTAGGAGCAGGGGAATATGGCTACACCTTC.

The chain has TRBV6-5 and TRBJ2-1; D is perhaps TRBD2 (6 bases). V gave up 4 bases and J gave up 7 bases, with 14 bases separating them. Germline values: CDR1 MNHEY, CDR2 SVGAGI. CDR3 length: 14 residues. For the CDR3, the DNA is TGTGCCAGCAGTTGGCGTCTCGCGGGGAATGAGCAGTTCTTC. Translated, it gives CASSWRLAGNEQFF.

This clone was seen a single time. The chain employs TRBV5-1 and TRBJ2-7; D is perhaps TRBD2 (5 bases). The V end lost 5 bases, the J end lost 7 bases, and 13 bases lay between the germline ends. This CDR3 contains 12 residues. CDR1 and CDR2 (germline): SGHRS, YFSETQ. The DNA for the CDR3 is TGCGCCAGCAGTACGCGGACGGGGGAGCAGTACTTC. Its translation is CASSTRTGEQYF.

The chain is built from TRBV7-9 and TRBJ1-2; 7 positions match TRBD1. Germline-derived CDR1 and CDR2 are SEHNR and FQNEAQ (reference sequence). CDR3 length: 17 residues. Unmatched junction bases numbered 21, after V lost 9 bases and J lost 5 bases. This CDR3 is CASLEKGAERLRYGYTF. CDR3 nucleotides: TGTGCCAGTCTCGAGAAGGGGGCCGAAAGATTAAGGTATGGCTACACCTTC.

The rearrangement links TRBV23-1 to TRBJ2-1; 9 nucleotides line up with TRBD1. TRBV23-1 is given ORF status, its function remaining uncertain. This CDR3 spans 15 amino acids. V shed 0 bases and J 8 bases; nucleotides not matched to a gene: 5. The CDR3 sequence: CASSQSEGQGHEQFF. The DNA for the CDR3 is TGCGCCAGCAGTCAATCGGAGGGACAGGGACATGAGCAGTTCTTC.

Notes on this clone: Other DNA sequences in the sample encode the same CDR3. V is TRBV7-2 and J is TRBJ2-7; perhaps D is TRBD1 or TRBD2 (5 bases each). Trimming took 2 bases from V and 3 from J, leaving 17 bases between them. The CDR3 extends over 16 amino acids. The germline gives CDR1 SGHTA, CDR2 FQGNSA. CDR3 region: CASSLSRGVGGYEQYF. In DNA form, the CDR3 reads TGTGCCAGCAGCTTATCCCGAGGGGTGGGTGGCTACGAGCAGTACTTC.

This clone is a singleton in its sample. This rearrangement joins TRBV7-9 to TRBJ1-3, with D perhaps TRBD1 (6 bases). V shed 3 bases and J shed 2 bases, with 20 bases lying between them. The CDR3 covers 18 residues. CDR1 is SEHNR, CDR2 FQNEAQ, per germline (reference sequence). In DNA, the CDR3 is TGTGCCAGCAGCTTTTTGGCCACGGGGGGCCTTACTGGAAACACCATATATTTT. It codes for CASSFLATGGLTGNTIYF.

Comments on this clone: Within the sample, other DNA sequences also encode this same CDR3. The V gene is TRBV29-1, the J gene TRBJ2-1, with D hard to call. CDR3 size: 11 residues. The V and J ends lost 3 bases and 10 bases respectively, with 10 bases between them. Germline CDR1 is SQVTM and CDR2 is ANQGSEA. The CDR3 nucleotides read TGCAGCGTTGAGTCGCTAGAAGAGCAGTTCTTC. Translated: CSVESLEEQFF.

J is TRBJ2-1 and V is TRBV4-2; D uncertain. The CDR3 sequence is 18 residues long. The V end was cut by 4 bases, the J end by 6 bases, with 25 bases between. Germline CDR1 and CDR2: LGHNA and YNFKEQ. In DNA, the CDR3 is TGTGCCAGCAGCCCCCATAATATGGGCCAATCCCAAAGCAATGAGCAGTTCTTC. Residues: CASSPHNMGQSQSNEQFF.

The gene calls are TRBV9 and TRBJ2-2; D perhaps matches TRBD2 (5 bases). CDR3 length: 16 residues. Germline-derived CDR1 and CDR2 are SGDLS and YYNGEE. Trimming shortened V by 5 bases and J by 5 bases, and 19 bases separated the two germline ends. The DNA for the CDR3 is TGTGCCAGCAGTGATACGGGATCTACCCGGACCGGGGAGCTGTTTTTT. As protein: CASSDTGSTRTGELFF.

The J gene is TRBJ2-3, the V gene TRBV11-3; D is possibly TRBD1 (5 bases). The V gene's germline CDR1 is SGHNT and CDR2 YENEEA. V lost 2 bases, J lost 3 bases, and 12 bases lay in between. CDR3 size: 15 residues. The CDR3 DNA reads as TGTGCCAGCAGCTTATTTGGGGCTGGGACAGATACGCAGTATTTT. Its protein product is CASSLFGAGTDTQYF. Together with reference TRBV11-3 and TRBJ2-3, the CDR3 gives the full variable domain: EAGVVQSPRYKIIEKKQPVAFWCNPISGHNTLYWYLQNLGQGPELLIRYENEEAVDDSQLPKDRFSAERLKGVDSTLKIQPAELGDSAVYLCASSLFGAGTDTQYFGPGTRLTVL.

This chain joins TRBV18 and TRBJ1-2; TRBD1 might be the D (6 bases). Germline lookup yields CDR1 KGHSH and CDR2 LQKENI. The V end was cut by 3 bases, the J end by 4 bases, with 12 bases between. The CDR3 runs to 14 residues. The CDR3 region has the DNA TGTGCCAGCTCACCTGCAGGGGCCAGCTATGGCTACACCTTC. Its protein is CASSPAGASYGYTF.

The chain joins TRBV10-3 to TRBJ2-7; 7 bases align to TRBD1. This CDR3 comprises 15 residues. CDR1 and CDR2 (germline): ENHRY, SYGVKD. The junction had 8 bases not matched to a gene; V was cut back by 3 bases and J by 3 bases. Here the CDR3 DNA reads TGTGCCATCAGTGAAATTAGCAGGGGGATCTACGAGCAGTACTTC. Protein product: CAISEISRGIYEQYF.

This clone occurred once. The chain recombines TRBV28 with TRBJ2-3, with D maybe TRBD2 (5 bases). The CDR3 consists of 18 residues. Germline V gene lookup returns CDR1 MDHEN and CDR2 SYDVKM. V shed 5 bases and J shed 2 bases, with 23 bases lying between them. The CDR3 region has the DNA TGTGCCAGCAGTGTGATAAGACCGGGATCTCGGGCCACAGATACGCAGTATTTT. Translated, it gives CASSVIRPGSRATDTQYF.

This chain links TRBV18 with TRBJ2-3; D unclear. The CDR3 sequence is 15 residues long. CDR1 is KGHSH and CDR2 is LQKENI in the germline V gene. Between the trimmed V and J ends, which lost 2 bases and 3 bases, there was a span of 12 bases. DNA for the CDR3: TGTGCCAGCTCACCAGACAAGAGAAGTACAGATACGCAGTATTTT. Translating it yields CASSPDKRSTDTQYF.

V gene TRBV5-1 combines with J gene TRBJ2-2; unclear D gene. The germline V gene has CDR1 SGHRS and CDR2 YFSETQ. The CDR3 totals 14 residues. V lost 4 bases to trimming and J lost 0 bases, with 7 bases between them. CDR3 sequence (DNA): TGCGCCAGCAGCGAAACCCCGAACACCGGGGAGCTGTTTTTT. Its translation: CASSETPNTGELFF.

The V and J genes are TRBV6-5 and TRBJ2-7, with D possibly TRBD2 on 5 matching bases. Germline V gene lookup returns CDR1 MNHEY and CDR2 SVGAGI. The CDR3 contains 14 residues. The V and J ends lost 5 bases and 6 bases respectively, with 17 bases between them. Here the CDR3 reads CASSPSPLDFEQYF. As DNA, the CDR3 is TGTGCCAGCAGTCCGTCCCCACTAGATTTCGAGCAGTACTTC.

The chain links TRBV7-3 to TRBJ2-3, with TRBD2 matching 9 bases. With V trimmed by 8 bases and J by 2 bases, 5 bases remained unmatched. Looked up from germline, CDR1 is SGHTA and CDR2 is FQGTGA. The CDR3 covers 14 residues. CDR3 nucleotide sequence: TGTGCCAGCTCGACTAGCGGACCCACAGATACGCAGTATTTT. It is translated as CASSTSGPTDTQYF.